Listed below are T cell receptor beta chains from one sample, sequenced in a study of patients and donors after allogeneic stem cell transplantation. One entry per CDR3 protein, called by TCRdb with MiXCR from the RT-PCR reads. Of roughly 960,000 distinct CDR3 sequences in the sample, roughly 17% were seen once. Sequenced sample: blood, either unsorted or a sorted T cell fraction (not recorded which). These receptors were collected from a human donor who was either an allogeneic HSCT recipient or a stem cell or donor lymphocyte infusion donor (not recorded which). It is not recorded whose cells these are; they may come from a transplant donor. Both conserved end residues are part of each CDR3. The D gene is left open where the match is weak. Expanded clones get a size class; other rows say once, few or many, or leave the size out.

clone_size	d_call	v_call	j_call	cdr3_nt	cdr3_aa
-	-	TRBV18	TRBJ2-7	TGTGCCAGCTCCTTGCGACAGGATATCTCCTACGAGCAGTACTTC	CASSLRQDISYEQYF
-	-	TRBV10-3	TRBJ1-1	TGTGCCATCAGTGAGGAACTAAGGGGGGTGAACACTGAAGCTTTCTTT	CAISEELRGVNTEAFF
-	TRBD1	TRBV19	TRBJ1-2	TGTGCCAGTAGTATGGGCAGGGGGGCTCATAACTATGGCTACACCTTC	CASSMGRGAHNYGYTF
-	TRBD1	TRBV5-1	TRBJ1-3	TGCGCCAGCAGCTTGACTCTCCGGGACAGGGGCTCTGGAAACACCATATATTTT	CASSLTLRDRGSGNTIYF
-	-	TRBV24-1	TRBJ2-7	TGTGCCACCAGTCTACAGGCGGAGGGGGAGCAGTACTTC	CATSLQAEGEQYF
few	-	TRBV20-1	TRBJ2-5	TGCAGTGCTAGAGGCACCGTGGAGACCCAGTACTTC	CSARGTVETQYF
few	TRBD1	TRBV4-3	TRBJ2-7	TGCGCCAGCAGCCCCGGGACAGGAGGGGTATACGAGCAGTACTTC	CASSPGTGGVYEQYF
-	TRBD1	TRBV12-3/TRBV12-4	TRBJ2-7	TGTGCCGCCGGGACAGAATACTACGAGCAGTACTTC	CAAGTEYYEQYF
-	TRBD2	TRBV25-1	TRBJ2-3	TGTGCCAGCAGTGATGGAGGGCTAGCGGGGCTCACAGATACGCAGTATTTT	CASSDGGLAGLTDTQYF
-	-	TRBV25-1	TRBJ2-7	TGTGCCAGCAGGGACCGGGCAGTCCAGTACTTC	CASRDRAVQYF
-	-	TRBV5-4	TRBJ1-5	TGTGCCAGCAGTTCCGAGCAGGGGCCCCAGCATTTT	CASSSEQGPQHF
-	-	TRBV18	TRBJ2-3	TGTGCCAGCTCACCAATAGTTACAGATACGCAGTATTTT	CASSPIVTDTQYF
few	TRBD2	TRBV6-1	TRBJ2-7	TGTGCCAGCAGCTCAATTAGCGGGAGAGACGAGCAGTACTTC	CASSSISGRDEQYF
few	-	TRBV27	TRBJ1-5	TGTGCCAGCAGTTTCCAGAGCAATCAGCCCCAGCATTTT	CASSFQSNQPQHF
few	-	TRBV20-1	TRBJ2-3	TGCAGTGCTAGGCGGACCGAGACCAGCACAGATACGCAGTATTTT	CSARRTETSTDTQYF
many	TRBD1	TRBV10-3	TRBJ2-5	TGTGCCATCAGCTCTTCCCCACAGGGGTCTCGGGAAGGAGAGACCCAGTACTTC	CAISSSPQGSREGETQYF
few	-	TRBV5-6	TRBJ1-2	TGTGCCAGCAGCACCGGAGACGGTCGAAACTATGGCTACACCTTC	CASSTGDGRNYGYTF
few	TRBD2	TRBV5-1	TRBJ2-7	TGCGCCAGCAGCGCGGGGACTAGCATCGGGCAGTACTTC	CASSAGTSIGQYF